This TCR beta chain is from a study of beta chain features in type 1 diabetes. Across the whole study: The examined sorted cells totaled around 100,000,000 across samples.

This clone was counted only a few times. Its matching antigen is unknown. The ends were cut back, 0 bases at V and 4 bases at J, with 8 bases in the middle. The germline V gene has CDR1 SGHDT and CDR2 YYEEEE. This CDR3 is built from 15 residues. Whole-study findings and limits: Moderate yet significant TCRB CDR3 shortening was seen in Type 1 diabetes patients in all four CD4+ subsets. Within the patient group, naive, central memory and Treg TCRB repertoires appeared more similar to each other than within healthy donors. For type 1 diabetes patients, VDJ junctions showed fewer insertions and more deletions.

Sequencing targeted expressed TCRB transcripts, as all isolated RNA had been reverse transcribed. The table came from immunoSEQ multiplex PCR; TCRdb's copy has only in-frame clones and leaves some out. The data hold about 650,000 clones, with over 10% observed a single time. This TCR derives from a man aged 30 to 39 with type 1 diabetes. The chain carries TRBV5-6 and TRBJ1-6; a weak D match, TRBD1 (6 bases). Sequenced material: naive CD4+ T cells from blood. The CDR3 region is CASSLGGTYNSPLHF. CDR3 bases: TGTGCCAGCAGCTTGGGGGGGACATATAATTCACCCCTCCACTTT.